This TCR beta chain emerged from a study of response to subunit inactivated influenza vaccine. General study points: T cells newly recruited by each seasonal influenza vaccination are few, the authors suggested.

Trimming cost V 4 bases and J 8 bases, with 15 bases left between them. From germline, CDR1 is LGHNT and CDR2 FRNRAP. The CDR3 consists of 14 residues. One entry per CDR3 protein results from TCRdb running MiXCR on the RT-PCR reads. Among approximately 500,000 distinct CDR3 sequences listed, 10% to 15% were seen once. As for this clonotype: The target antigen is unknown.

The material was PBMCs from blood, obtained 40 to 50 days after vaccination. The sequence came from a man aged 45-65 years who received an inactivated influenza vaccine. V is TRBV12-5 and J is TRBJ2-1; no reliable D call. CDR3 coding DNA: TGTGCTAGTGGTTCCCCGCCGGTGTTCGATGAGCAGTTCTTC. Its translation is CASGSPPVFDEQFF.